What follows is one T cell receptor (beta chain) and its context. Its cognate antigen is unknown. The PCR made use of 60 Vbeta and 13 Jbeta primers. Repertoires were generated with immunoSEQ multiplex PCR, while TCRdb's copy carries only in-frame clones and drops some. The sample lists about 190,000 clones, roughly 79% occurring once. This sample was included in a study of cytomegalovirus exposure and HLA in healthy donors. CDR3 length: 13 amino acids. The germline V gene has CDR1 MNHEY and CDR2 SMNVEV (reference sequence). The V and J ends lost 0 bases and 4 bases respectively, with 6 bases between them. Donors were nominally healthy when sampled, though unrecorded immune exposures were likely. Findings of the study overall: A later analysis by the authors found several of the most significant clusters apparently linked to common viral pathogens. Around 160 TCR beta chains were listed as cytomegalovirus-associated.

The rearrangement links TRBV27 to TRBJ1-1; D unclear. This TCR came from a woman between 18 and 29 years old in good health and CMV-seronegative. Material for sequencing was PBMCs. CDR3 sequence (DNA): TGTGCCAGCAGTTTATCCAGGATCACTGAAGCTTTCTTT. Its protein product is CASSLSRITEAFF.